This TCR beta chain emerged from a study of vaccination and CD4 T cells after COVID-19. The treatment here: approximately 10-day PBMC culture with coronavirus spike peptide pools or control peptides (ViraFEST assay). Notes on this clonotype: Its antigen remains unidentified.

The Oncomine TCR Beta short-read assay sequenced DNA from cultured CD4+ T cells. One entry per CDR3 protein, called by TCRdb with MiXCR from the PCR reads. The sample shows roughly 3,100 distinct CDR3 sequences, roughly 80% of them seen only once. The study's findings and limits: Post-vaccination reactive clonotypes (median approximately 38) did not differ significantly from post-infection (fewer than 24). The median proportion of reactive clones detected only post-vaccination in convalescent patients was approximately 90%.

The source material was CD4+ T cells from blood, cultured in vitro. This receptor was obtained from a human donor who had recovered from COVID-19.

CDR3 coding DNA: TGTGCCTGGAGGGGTGGGGGCACTGAAGCTTTCTTT. Residues: CAWRGGGTEAFF. The chain couples TRBV30 to TRBJ1-1; the D gene is possibly TRBD1 (5 bases). V was cut by 3 bases and J by 4 bases, with 9 bases left in between. CDR3 length: 12 residues. Germline CDR1 and CDR2: GTSNPN and SVGIG (reference sequence).